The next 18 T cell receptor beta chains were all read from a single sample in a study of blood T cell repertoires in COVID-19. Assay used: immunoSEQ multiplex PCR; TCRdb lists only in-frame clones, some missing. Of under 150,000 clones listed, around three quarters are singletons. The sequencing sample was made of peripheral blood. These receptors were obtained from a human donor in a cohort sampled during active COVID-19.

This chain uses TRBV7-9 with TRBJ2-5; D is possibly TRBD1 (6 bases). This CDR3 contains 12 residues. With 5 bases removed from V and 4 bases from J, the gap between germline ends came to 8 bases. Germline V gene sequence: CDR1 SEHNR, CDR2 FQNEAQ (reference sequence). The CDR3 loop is CASSQQGETQYF. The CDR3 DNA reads TGTGCCAGCAGCCAACAGGGAGAGACCCAGTACTTC.

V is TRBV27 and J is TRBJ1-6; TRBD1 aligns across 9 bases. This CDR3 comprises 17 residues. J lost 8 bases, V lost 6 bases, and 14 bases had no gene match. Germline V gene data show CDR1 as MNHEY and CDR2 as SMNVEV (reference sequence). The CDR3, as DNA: TGTGCCAGCAGATCCCTACAAACGGGACAGGGAGATTCACCCCTCCACTTT. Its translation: CASRSLQTGQGDSPLHF.

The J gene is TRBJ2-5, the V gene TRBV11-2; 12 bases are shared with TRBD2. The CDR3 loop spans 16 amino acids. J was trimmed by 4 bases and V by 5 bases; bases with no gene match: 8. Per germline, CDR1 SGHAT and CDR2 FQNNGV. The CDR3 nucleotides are TGTGCCAGCAGCCCCTCTAGCGGGGGGGCGGGAGAGACCCAGTACTTC. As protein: CASSPSSGGAGETQYF.

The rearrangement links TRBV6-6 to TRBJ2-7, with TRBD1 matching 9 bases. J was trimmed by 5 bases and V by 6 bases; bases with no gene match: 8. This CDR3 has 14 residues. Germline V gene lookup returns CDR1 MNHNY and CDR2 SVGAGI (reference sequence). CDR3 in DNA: TGTGCCAGCAGCACCGGGACAGGGATGAACGAGCAGTACTTC. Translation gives CASSTGTGMNEQYF.

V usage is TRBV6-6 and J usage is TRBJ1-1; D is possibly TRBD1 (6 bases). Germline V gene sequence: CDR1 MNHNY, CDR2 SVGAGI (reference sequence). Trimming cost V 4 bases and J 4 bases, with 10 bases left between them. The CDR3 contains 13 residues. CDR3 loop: CASSSTDSTEAFF. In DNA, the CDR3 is TGTGCCAGCAGTTCCACGGACAGCACTGAAGCTTTCTTT.

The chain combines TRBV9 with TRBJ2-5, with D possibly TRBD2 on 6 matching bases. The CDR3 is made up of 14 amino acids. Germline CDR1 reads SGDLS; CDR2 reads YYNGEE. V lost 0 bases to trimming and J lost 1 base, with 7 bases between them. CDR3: CASSVAGVQETQYF. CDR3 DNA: TGTGCCAGCAGCGTAGCGGGAGTCCAAGAGACCCAGTACTTC.

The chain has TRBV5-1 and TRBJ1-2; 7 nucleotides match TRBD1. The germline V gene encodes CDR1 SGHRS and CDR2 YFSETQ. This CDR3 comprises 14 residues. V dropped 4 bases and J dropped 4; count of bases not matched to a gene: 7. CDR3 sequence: CASSDRQGPYGYTF. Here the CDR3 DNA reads TGCGCCAGCAGCGATCGACAGGGCCCCTATGGCTACACCTTC.

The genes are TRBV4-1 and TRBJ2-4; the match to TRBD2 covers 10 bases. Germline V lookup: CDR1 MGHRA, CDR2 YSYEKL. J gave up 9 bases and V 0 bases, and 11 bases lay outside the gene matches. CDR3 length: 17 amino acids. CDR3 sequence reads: CASSQDRGAGGPGIQYF. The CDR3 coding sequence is TGCGCCAGCAGCCAAGATCGGGGAGCGGGGGGGCCCGGCATTCAGTACTTC.

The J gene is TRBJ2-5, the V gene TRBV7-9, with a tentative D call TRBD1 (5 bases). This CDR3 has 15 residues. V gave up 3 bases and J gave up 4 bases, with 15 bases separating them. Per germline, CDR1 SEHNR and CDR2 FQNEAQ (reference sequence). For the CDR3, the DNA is TGTGCCAGCAGCTTCACCCGCCAGGGTCGAGAGACCCAGTACTTC. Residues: CASSFTRQGRETQYF.

Written as DNA, the CDR3 is TGTGCCTGGAGTGTCAGGGGGAACACTGAAGCTTTCTTT. This codes for CAWSVRGNTEAFF. This chain links TRBV30 with TRBJ1-1; tentative D call: TRBD1 (6 bases). V was shortened by 0 bases and J by 1 base, with 6 bases between the two germline ends. This CDR3 spans 13 amino acids. Germline values: CDR1 GTSNPN, CDR2 SVGIG (reference sequence).

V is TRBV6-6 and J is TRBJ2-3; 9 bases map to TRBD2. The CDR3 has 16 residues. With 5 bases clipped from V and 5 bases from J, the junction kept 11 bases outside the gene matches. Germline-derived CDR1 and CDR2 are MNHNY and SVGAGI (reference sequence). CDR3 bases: TGTGCCAGCAGTCCCCCCGGCGGGGGGGCCAAAGATACGCAGTATTTT. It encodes CASSPPGGGAKDTQYF.

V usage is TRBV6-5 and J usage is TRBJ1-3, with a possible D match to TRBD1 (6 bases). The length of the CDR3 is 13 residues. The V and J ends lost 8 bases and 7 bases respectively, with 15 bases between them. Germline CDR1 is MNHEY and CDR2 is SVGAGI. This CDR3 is CASGGLRGNTIYF. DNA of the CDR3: TGTGCCAGCGGGGGCCTTAGGGGCAACACCATATATTTT.

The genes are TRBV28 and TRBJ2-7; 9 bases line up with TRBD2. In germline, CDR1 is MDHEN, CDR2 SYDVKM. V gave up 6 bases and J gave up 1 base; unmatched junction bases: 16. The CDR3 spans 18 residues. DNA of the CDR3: TGTGCCAGCAGCCCCCATACACTGAGGCTAGCGGGGTCCTACGAGCAGTACTTC. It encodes CASSPHTLRLAGSYEQYF. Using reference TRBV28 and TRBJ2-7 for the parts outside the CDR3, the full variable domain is DVKVTQSSRYLVKRTGEKVFLECVQDMDHENMFWYRQDPGLGLRLIYFSYDVKMKEKGDIPEGYSVSREKKERFSLILESASTNQTSMYLCASSPHTLRLAGSYEQYFGPGTRLTVT.

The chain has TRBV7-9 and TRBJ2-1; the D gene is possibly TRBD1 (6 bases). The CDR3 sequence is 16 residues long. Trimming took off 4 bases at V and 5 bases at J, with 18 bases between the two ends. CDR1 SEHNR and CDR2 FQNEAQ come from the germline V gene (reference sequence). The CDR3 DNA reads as TGTGCCAGCAGCTACCAAGACAGGACCCCTAACAATGAGCAGTTCTTC. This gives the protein CASSYQDRTPNNEQFF.

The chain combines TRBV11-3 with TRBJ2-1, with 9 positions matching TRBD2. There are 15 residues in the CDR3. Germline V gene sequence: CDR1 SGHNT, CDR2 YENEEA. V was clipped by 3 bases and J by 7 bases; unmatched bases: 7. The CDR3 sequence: CASSFGGGGGNEQFF. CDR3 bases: TGTGCCAGCAGCTTCGGAGGCGGGGGGGGAAATGAGCAGTTCTTC.

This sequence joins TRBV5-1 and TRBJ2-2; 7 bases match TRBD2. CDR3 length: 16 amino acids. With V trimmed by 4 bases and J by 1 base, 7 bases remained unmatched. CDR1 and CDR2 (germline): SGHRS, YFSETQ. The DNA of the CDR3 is TGCGCCAGCAGCCTTGGGAGGGTTATGAACACCGGGGAGCTGTTTTTT. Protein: CASSLGRVMNTGELFF.

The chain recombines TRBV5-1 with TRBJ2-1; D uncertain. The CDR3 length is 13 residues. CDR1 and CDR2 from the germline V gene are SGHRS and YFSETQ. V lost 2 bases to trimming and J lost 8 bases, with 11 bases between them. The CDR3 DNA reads TGCGCCAGCAGCTTTTACAGCCTGGATGAGCAGTTCTTC. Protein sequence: CASSFYSLDEQFF.

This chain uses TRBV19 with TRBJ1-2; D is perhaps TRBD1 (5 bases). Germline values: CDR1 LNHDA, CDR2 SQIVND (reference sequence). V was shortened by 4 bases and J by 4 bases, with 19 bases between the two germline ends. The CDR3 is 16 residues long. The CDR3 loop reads CASSRSGAVLTYGYTF. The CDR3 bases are TGTGCCAGTAGTAGGTCTGGGGCCGTTCTAACCTATGGCTACACCTTC.